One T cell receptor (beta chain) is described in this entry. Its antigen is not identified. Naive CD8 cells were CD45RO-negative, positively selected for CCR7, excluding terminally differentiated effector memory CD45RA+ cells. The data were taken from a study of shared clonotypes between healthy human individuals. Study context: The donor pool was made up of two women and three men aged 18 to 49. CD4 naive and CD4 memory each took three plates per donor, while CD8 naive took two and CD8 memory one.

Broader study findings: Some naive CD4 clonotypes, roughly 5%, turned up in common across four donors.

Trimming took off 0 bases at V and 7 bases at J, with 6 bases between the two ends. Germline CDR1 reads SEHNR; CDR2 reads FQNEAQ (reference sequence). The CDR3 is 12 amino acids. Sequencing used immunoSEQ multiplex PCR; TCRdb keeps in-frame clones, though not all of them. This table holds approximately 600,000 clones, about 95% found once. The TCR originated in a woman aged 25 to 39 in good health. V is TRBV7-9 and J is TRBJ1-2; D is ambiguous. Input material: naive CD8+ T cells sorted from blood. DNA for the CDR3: TGTGCCAGCAGCTTAGCCGTAGGTGGCTACACCTTC. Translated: CASSLAVGGYTF.